The TCR beta chain described here comes from a study of CD8+CD57+ T cells in acquired aplastic anemia. Points from the study as a whole: Around 27 was the count of CD8+ CDR3 sequences that patients shared with controls.

Unmatched junction bases numbered 12, after V lost 3 bases and J lost 5 bases. Germline CDR1 reads SGHVS; CDR2 reads FQNEAQ. This CDR3 has 16 amino acids. According to the study, genomic DNA was the template for TCR beta VDJ and CDR3 profiling. TCRdb fed the reads into MiXCR, producing one record per CDR3 protein. The table has approximately 200,000 distinct CDR3 sequences, around 50% seen once; the top ten hold around 20%. The authors sequenced patients whose flow cytometry had shown CD8+CD57+ cell expansion. Every patient presented with severe acquired aplastic anemia. Patients had not yet gotten any therapy when their blood was taken for sampling. For this clonotype: Antigen unknown.

The rearrangement links TRBV7-8 to TRBJ1-2; 7 nucleotides agree with TRBD1. The sequence was collected from a human donor with aplastic anemia. Sequencing was performed on sorted CD4+, CD8+, or CD8+CD57+ T cells (not recorded which) from PBMCs. The CDR3 protein is CASSFRGEGSGYGYTF. CDR3 coding DNA: TGTGCCAGCAGCTTCAGGGGGGAGGGTTCGGGATATGGCTACACCTTC.